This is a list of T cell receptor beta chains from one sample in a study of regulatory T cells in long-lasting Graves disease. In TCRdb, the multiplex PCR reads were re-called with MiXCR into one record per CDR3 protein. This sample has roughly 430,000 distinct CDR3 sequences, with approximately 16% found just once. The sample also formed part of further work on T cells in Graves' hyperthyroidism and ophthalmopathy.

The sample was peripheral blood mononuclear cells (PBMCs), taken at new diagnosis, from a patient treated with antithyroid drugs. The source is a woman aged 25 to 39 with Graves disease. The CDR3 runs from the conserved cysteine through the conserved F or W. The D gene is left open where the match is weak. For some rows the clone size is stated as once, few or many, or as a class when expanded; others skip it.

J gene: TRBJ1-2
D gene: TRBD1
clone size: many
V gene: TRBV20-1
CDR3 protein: CSASRTGKDYTF
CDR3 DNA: TGCAGTGCTAGCAGGACAGGGAAAGACTACACCTTC

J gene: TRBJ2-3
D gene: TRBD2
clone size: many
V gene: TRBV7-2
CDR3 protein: CASTTSGSTDTQYF
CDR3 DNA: TGTGCCAGCACAACTAGCGGCAGCACAGATACGCAGTATTTT

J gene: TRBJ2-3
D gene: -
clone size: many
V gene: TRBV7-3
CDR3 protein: CASSLIRASPDTQYF
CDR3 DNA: TGTGCCAGCAGCTTAATTAGGGCGTCCCCCGATACGCAGTATTTT

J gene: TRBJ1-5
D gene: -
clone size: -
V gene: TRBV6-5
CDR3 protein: CASSYWDLDRPQHF
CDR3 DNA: TGTGCCAGCAGTTACTGGGACCTCGATCGGCCCCAGCATTTT

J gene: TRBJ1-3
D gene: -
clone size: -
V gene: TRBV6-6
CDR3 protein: CASSYSVASGNTIYF
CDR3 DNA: TGTGCCAGCAGTTACTCGGTGGCTAGCGGAAACACCATATATTTT

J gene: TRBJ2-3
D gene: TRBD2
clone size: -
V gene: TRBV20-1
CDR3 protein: CSAPLAGVEDTQYF
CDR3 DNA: TGCAGTGCTCCTCTAGCGGGAGTCGAGGATACGCAGTATTTT

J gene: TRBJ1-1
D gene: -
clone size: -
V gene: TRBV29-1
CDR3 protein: CSGGRPNTEAFF
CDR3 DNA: TGCAGCGGGGGGAGACCGAACACTGAAGCTTTCTTT

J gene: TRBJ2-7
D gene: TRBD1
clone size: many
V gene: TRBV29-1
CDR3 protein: CSVEGDRGSEQYF
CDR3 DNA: TGCAGCGTTGAAGGGGACAGGGGCTCCGAGCAGTACTTC

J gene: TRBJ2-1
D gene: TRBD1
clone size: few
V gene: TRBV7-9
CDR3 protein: CASSQWDRKYNEQFF
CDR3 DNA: TGTGCCAGCAGCCAATGGGACAGAAAATACAATGAGCAGTTCTTC

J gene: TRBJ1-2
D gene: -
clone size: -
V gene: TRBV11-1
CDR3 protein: CASSYPEGGGYGYTF
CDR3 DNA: TGTGCCAGCAGTTACCCAGAGGGGGGCGGGTATGGCTACACCTTC

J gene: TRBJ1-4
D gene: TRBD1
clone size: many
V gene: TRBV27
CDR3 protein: CASRPGQGNEKLFF
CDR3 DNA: TGTGCCAGCAGGCCGGGACAGGGGAATGAAAAACTGTTTTTT

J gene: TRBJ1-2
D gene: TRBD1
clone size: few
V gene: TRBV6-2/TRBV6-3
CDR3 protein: CASSYSSQGAGGYTF
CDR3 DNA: TGTGCCAGCAGTTACTCCTCACAGGGGGCTGGGGGCTACACCTTC

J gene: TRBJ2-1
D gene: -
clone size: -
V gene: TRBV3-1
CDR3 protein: CASSPGRNEQFF
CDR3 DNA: TGTGCCAGCAGCCCGGGACGTAATGAGCAGTTCTTC

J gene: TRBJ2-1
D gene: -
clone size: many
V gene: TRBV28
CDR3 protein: CASSLSIPGSGQFF
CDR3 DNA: TGTGCCAGCAGTTTGTCCATACCAGGGTCTGGGCAGTTCTTC

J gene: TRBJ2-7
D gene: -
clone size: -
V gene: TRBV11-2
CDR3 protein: CASSGQPPYEQYF
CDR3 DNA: TGTGCCAGCAGTGGACAGCCACCCTACGAGCAGTACTTC

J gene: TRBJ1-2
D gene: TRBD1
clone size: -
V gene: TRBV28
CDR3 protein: CASRIDLTGRGGYTF
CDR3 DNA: TGTGCCAGCAGAATCGACTTGACAGGGAGAGGAGGCTACACCTTC

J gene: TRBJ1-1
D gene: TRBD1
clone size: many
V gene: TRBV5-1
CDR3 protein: CASSFTRTGEGAFF
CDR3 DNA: TGCGCCAGCAGCTTCACCCGAACAGGGGAGGGTGCTTTCTTT

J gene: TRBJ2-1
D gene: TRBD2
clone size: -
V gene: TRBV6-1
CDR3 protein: CASRPGLAEFDEQFF
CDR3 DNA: TGTGCCTCTCGTCCCGGGCTAGCGGAGTTCGATGAGCAGTTCTTC

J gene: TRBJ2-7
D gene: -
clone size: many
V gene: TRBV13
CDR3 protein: CASSLGGDNTYEQYF
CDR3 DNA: TGTGCCAGCAGCTTAGGAGGAGACAACACCTACGAGCAGTACTTC

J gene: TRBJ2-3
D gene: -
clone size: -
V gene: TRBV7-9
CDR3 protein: CTSSVFRDYTDTQYF
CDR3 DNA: TGTACCAGCAGCGTGTTCCGGGATTACACAGATACGCAGTATTTT

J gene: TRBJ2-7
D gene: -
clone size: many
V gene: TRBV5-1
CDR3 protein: CASSLEGYYEQYF
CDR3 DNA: TGCGCCAGCAGCTTGGAGGGATACTACGAGCAGTACTTC

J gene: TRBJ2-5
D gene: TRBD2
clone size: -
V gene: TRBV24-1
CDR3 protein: CATSDIAGGPLEETQYF
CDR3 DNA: TGTGCCACCAGTGATATAGCGGGAGGGCCTCTTGAGGAGACCCAGTACTTC

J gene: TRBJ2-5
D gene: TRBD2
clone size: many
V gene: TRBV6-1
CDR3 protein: CASTTALAEWGETQYF
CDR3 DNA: TGTGCCAGCACCACGGCGCTAGCGGAGTGGGGAGAGACCCAGTACTTC

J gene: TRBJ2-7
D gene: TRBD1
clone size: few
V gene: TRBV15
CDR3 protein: CATSSRGDRADEQYF
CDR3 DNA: TGTGCCACCAGCAGCCGAGGAGACAGGGCGGACGAGCAGTACTTC

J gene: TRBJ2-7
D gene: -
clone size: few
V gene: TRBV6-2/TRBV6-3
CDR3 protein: CASSYLGSSGYEQYF
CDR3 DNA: TGTGCCAGCAGTTACCTTGGTAGTTCCGGCTACGAGCAGTACTTC

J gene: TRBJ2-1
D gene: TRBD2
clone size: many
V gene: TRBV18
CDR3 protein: CASSFNYRTSANEQFF
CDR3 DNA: TGTGCCAGCTCTTTCAATTATCGGACTAGCGCCAATGAGCAGTTCTTC

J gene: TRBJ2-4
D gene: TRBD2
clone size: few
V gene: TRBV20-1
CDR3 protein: CSAPGLLGGKNIQYF
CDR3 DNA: TGCAGTGCCCCGGGTCTGTTGGGGGGGAAAAACATTCAGTACTTC

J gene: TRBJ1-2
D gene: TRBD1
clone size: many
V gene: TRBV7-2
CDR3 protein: CASSPGTGWVGYTF
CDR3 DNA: TGTGCCAGCAGCCCGGGGACAGGGTGGGTTGGCTACACCTTC

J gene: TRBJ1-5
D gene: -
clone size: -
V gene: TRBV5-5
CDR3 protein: CASSLGQGTSYSNQPQHF
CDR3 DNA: TGTGCCAGCAGCTTGGGCCAGGGGACTTCTTATAGCAATCAGCCCCAGCATTTT

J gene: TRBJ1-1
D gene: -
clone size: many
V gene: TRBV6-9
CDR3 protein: CASSSGRSVINTEAFF
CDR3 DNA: TGTGCCAGCAGTTCAGGACGTTCCGTTATAAACACTGAAGCTTTCTTT

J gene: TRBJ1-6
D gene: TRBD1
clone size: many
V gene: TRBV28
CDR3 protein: CASSPGTVNSPLHF
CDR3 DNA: TGTGCCAGCAGTCCCGGGACAGTTAATTCACCCCTCCACTTT

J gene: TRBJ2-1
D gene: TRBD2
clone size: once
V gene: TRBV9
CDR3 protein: CASSVREKWEGNEQFF
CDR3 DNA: TGTGCCAGCAGCGTCCGTGAGAAGTGGGAGGGTAATGAGCAGTTCTTC

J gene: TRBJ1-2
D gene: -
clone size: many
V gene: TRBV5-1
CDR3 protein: CASSAPQGGGYTF
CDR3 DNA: TGCGCCAGCAGCGCCCCACAGGGAGGGGGCTACACCTTC

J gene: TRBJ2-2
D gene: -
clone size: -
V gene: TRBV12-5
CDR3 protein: CASGLVRVGADTGELFF
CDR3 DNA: TGTGCTAGTGGTTTGGTACGCGTCGGAGCGGACACCGGGGAGCTGTTTTTT

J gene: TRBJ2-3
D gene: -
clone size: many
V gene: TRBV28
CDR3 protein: CASTLGPSLTDTQYF
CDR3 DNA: TGTGCCAGCACCCTCGGGCCCTCTCTCACAGATACGCAGTATTTT

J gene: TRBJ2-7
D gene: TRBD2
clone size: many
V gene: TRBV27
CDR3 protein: CASSFRAGVGEQYF
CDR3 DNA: TGTGCCAGCAGTTTTCGGGCGGGAGTGGGGGAGCAGTACTTC

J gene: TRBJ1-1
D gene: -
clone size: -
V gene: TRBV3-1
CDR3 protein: CASSQFRQLNTEAFF
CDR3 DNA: TGTGCCAGCAGCCAATTTAGACAACTGAACACTGAAGCTTTCTTT

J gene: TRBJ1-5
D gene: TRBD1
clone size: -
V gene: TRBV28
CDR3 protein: CASSSSIGQGNQPQHF
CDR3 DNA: TGTGCCAGCAGTTCTTCCATCGGACAGGGCAATCAGCCCCAGCATTTT

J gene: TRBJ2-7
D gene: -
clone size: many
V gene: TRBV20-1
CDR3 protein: CSANPGFLSYEQYF
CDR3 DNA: TGCAGTGCTAATCCAGGGTTTCTTTCCTACGAGCAGTACTTC

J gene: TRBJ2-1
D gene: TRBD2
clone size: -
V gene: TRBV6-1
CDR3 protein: CASSTLNVGTSGSEGGYNEQFF
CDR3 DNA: TGTGCCAGCAGTACCCTAAACGTAGGGACTAGCGGGAGCGAGGGGGGCTACAATGAGCAGTTCTTC

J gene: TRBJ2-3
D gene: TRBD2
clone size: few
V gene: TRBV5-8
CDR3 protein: CASSLGSGSDTQYF
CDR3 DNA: TGTGCCAGCAGCTTGGGTAGCGGGTCAGATACGCAGTATTTT

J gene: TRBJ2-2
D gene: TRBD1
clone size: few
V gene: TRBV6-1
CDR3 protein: CASWDSLNTGELFF
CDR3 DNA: TGTGCCAGCTGGGACAGCCTGAACACCGGGGAGCTGTTTTTT

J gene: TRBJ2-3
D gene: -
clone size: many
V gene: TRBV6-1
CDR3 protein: CASSEADPADTQYF
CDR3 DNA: TGTGCCAGCAGTGAAGCGGATCCCGCAGATACGCAGTATTTT

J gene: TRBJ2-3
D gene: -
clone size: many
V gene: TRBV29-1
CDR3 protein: CSTGTTDTQYF
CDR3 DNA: TGCAGCACAGGGACCACAGATACGCAGTATTTT

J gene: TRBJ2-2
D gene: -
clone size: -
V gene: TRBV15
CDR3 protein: CATSNKPGELFF
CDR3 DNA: TGTGCCACCAGCAATAAACCCGGGGAGCTGTTTTTT

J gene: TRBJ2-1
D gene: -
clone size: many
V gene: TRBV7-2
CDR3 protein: CASSHRTSHNEQFF
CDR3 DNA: TGTGCCAGCAGCCACAGGACTTCTCACAATGAGCAGTTCTTC

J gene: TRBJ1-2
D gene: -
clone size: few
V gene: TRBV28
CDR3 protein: CASILRQDGGFYGYTF
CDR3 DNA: TGTGCCAGCATTTTAAGACAGGACGGGGGGTTCTATGGCTACACCTTC

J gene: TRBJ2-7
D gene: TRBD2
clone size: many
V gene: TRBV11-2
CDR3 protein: CASSLGGSGRPYEQYF
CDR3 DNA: TGTGCCAGCAGCTTAGGGGGTAGCGGGAGACCCTACGAGCAGTACTTC

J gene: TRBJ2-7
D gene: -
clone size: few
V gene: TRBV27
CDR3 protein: CASRGAPYEQYF
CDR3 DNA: TGTGCCAGCAGGGGAGCCCCCTACGAGCAGTACTTC

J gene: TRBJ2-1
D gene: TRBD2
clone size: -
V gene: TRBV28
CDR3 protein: CASSAGTSGGGSGYEQFF
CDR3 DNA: TGTGCCAGCAGTGCCGGGACTAGCGGGGGGGGTAGCGGCTATGAGCAGTTCTTC

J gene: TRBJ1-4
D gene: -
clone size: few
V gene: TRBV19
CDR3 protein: CASSMSVATNEKLFF
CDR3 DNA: TGTGCCAGTAGTATGTCGGTGGCAACTAATGAAAAACTGTTTTTT

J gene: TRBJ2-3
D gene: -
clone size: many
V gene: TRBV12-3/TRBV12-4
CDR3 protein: CASSWEGATDTQYF
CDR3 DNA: TGTGCCAGCAGTTGGGAGGGGGCAACAGATACGCAGTATTTT

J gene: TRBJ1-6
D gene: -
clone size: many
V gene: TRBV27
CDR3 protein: CASRDSSYNSPLHF
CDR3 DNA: TGTGCCAGCAGAGACAGCTCCTATAATTCACCCCTCCACTTT

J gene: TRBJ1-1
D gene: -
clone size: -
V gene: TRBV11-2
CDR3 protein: CASSLDGGPLNGMATEAFF
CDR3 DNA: TGTGCCAGCAGCTTAGACGGGGGCCCCCTAAATGGAATGGCCACTGAAGCTTTCTTT

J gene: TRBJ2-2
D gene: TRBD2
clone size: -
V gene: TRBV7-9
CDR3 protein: CASSRSGTSDTGELFF
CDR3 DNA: TGTGCCAGCAGCAGAAGCGGGACTAGCGACACCGGGGAGCTGTTTTTT

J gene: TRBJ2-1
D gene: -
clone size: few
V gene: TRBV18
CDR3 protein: CASSSGGIYNEQFF
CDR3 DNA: TGTGCCAGCTCCTCAGGGGGGATATACAATGAGCAGTTCTTC

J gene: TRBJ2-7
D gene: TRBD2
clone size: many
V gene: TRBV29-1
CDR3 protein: CSATSANSYEQYF
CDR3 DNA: TGCAGCGCGACTAGCGCTAACTCCTACGAGCAGTACTTC